These 16 T cell receptor beta chains originate from one sample sequenced in a study of blood T cell repertoires in COVID-19. Measured with immunoSEQ multiplex PCR; TCRdb has only the in-frame clones, and not every one. Of approximately 350,000 clones listed, around 88% are singletons. Sequencing was done on a sample of peripheral blood. The receptor set was obtained from a young man with active or convalescent COVID-19.

V gene TRBV4-1 combines with J gene TRBJ1-1, with TRBD1 matching 7 bases. The CDR3 loop spans 14 amino acids. J gave up 3 bases and V 6 bases, and 7 bases lay outside the gene matches. The germline V gene encodes CDR1 MGHRA and CDR2 YSYEKL. CDR3 DNA sequence: TGCGCCAGCAGGAACTACAGGGGTTACACTGAAGCTTTCTTT. This codes for CASRNYRGYTEAFF.

This clone was observed a few times. CDR3 DNA sequence: TGCGCCAGCAGACCCCGACAGGGGGGGGACTATGGCTACACCTTC. Its protein product is CASRPRQGGDYGYTF. The chain combines TRBV5-1 with TRBJ1-2, with 9 bases aligning to TRBD1. The ends lost 5 bases at V and 3 bases at J; junction bases unmatched: 8. There are 15 residues in the CDR3. From germline, CDR1 is SGHRS and CDR2 YFSETQ.

The V and J genes are TRBV30 and TRBJ2-7, with 7 bases matching TRBD1. Germline CDR1 is GTSNPN and CDR2 is SVGIG (reference sequence). The CDR3 sequence is 14 residues long. V gave up 5 bases and J gave up 5 bases; unmatched junction bases: 12. The CDR3 bases are TGTGCCTGGCGTGCCCCGGGACAGTGGAACGAGCAGTACTTC. This translates into CAWRAPGQWNEQYF. The whole variable domain, remainder taken from reference TRBV30 and TRBJ2-7, is SQTIHQWPATLVQPVGSPLSLECTVEGTSNPNLYWYRQAAGRGLQLLFYSVGIGQISSEVPQNLSASRPQDRQFILSSKKLLLSDSGFYLCAWRAPGQWNEQYFGPGTRLTVT.

The CDR3 region is CSASRQVMAYEQYF. The DNA of the CDR3 is TGCAGTGCTAGTCGACAGGTGATGGCCTACGAGCAGTACTTC. V is TRBV20-1 and J is TRBJ2-7; a possible D gene is TRBD1 (6 bases). This CDR3 region has 14 residues. The V gene's germline CDR1 is DFQATT and CDR2 SNEGSKA (reference sequence). V lost 3 bases, J lost 2 bases, and 14 bases lay in between.

This clone was recorded a few times. The chain joins TRBV6-5 to TRBJ2-7, with a possible D match to TRBD2 (6 bases). With 0 bases removed from V and 7 bases from J, the gap between germline ends came to 16 bases. The CDR3 is made up of 15 amino acids. CDR1 is MNHEY and CDR2 is SVGAGI in the germline V gene. The CDR3 sequence: CASSYSGGKPGEQYF. CDR3 nucleotide sequence: TGTGCCAGCAGTTACTCAGGAGGGAAACCGGGGGAGCAGTACTTC.

The V call is TRBV11-3, the J call TRBJ2-1; 11 bases agree with TRBD2. The CDR3 has 15 amino acids. Germline CDR1 SGHNT, CDR2 YENEEA. The V and J ends lost 4 bases and 6 bases, in that order; junction bases with no gene match: 5. The DNA for the CDR3 is TGTGCCAGCAGCTCTCGACTAGCGGGGCCCAATGAGCAGTTCTTC. This codes for CASSSRLAGPNEQFF. The whole variable domain, filled in from reference TRBV11-3 and TRBJ2-1, reads EAGVVQSPRYKIIEKKQPVAFWCNPISGHNTLYWYLQNLGQGPELLIRYENEEAVDDSQLPKDRFSAERLKGVDSTLKIQPAELGDSAVYLCASSSRLAGPNEQFFGPGTRLTVL.

The chain has TRBV29-1 and TRBJ1-1, with 9 bases matching TRBD1. Germline V gene data show CDR1 as SQVTM and CDR2 as ANQGSEA. This CDR3 is built from 14 residues. Losses at the gene ends were 6 bases for V and 2 bases for J; bases not matched to a gene: 7. The CDR3 sequence: CSVENRGQNTEAFF. CDR3 nucleotide sequence: TGCAGCGTGGAAAACAGGGGGCAAAACACTGAAGCTTTCTTT.

This rearrangement joins TRBV28 to TRBJ2-5; TRBD1 is a possible D gene (5 bases). Trimming removed 1 base from V and 5 bases from J, with 8 bases in between. Germline V lookup: CDR1 MDHEN, CDR2 SYDVKM. This CDR3 contains 13 residues. CDR3 nucleotide sequence: TGTGCCAGCAGTTTATCCAGGGCGGAGACCCAGTACTTC. This encodes CASSLSRAETQYF.

V gene TRBV9 combines with J gene TRBJ2-1; tentative D call: TRBD2 (6 bases). CDR3 length: 16 residues. CDR1 and CDR2 (germline): SGDLS, YYNGEE. Trimming stripped 0 bases from V and 4 bases from J, with 14 bases between. The CDR3 sequence: CASSVGDSHFYNEQFF. In DNA form, the CDR3 reads TGTGCCAGCAGCGTAGGGGACTCACACTTTTACAATGAGCAGTTCTTC.

This CDR3 reads CASSLVIAGGQNIQYF. CDR3 DNA sequence: TGTGCCAGCAGCTTAGTTATAGCGGGGGGGCAGAACATTCAGTACTTC. The gene calls are TRBV7-2 and TRBJ2-4; TRBD2 matches at 11 bases. Germline CDR1 reads SGHTA; CDR2 reads FQGNSA. The CDR3 totals 16 residues. Trimming at V came to 1 base and at J to 7 bases, leaving 6 bases not matched to a gene.

V gene TRBV2 combines with J gene TRBJ2-2; D is unresolved. The germline V gene has CDR1 SNHLY and CDR2 FYNNEI. CDR3 length: 14 residues. V was shortened by 2 bases and J by 2 bases, with 6 bases between the two germline ends. CDR3: CASSELFNTGELFF. Here the CDR3 DNA reads TGTGCCAGCAGTGAACTTTTCAACACCGGGGAGCTGTTTTTT.

The rearrangement links TRBV19 to TRBJ2-7; 10 bases map to TRBD1. Germline-derived CDR1 and CDR2 are LNHDA and SQIVND (reference sequence). J lost 1 base, V lost 5 bases, and 2 bases had no gene match. The CDR3 covers 14 residues. This chain's CDR3 is CASSRTGGSYEQYF. CDR3 nucleotide sequence: TGTGCCAGTAGTCGGACAGGGGGGTCCTACGAGCAGTACTTC.

The chain joins TRBV7-9 to TRBJ1-2, with D perhaps TRBD1 (5 bases). This CDR3 is built from 14 residues. Germline-derived CDR1 and CDR2 are SEHNR and FQNEAQ (reference sequence). Trimming took 3 bases from V and 8 from J, leaving 16 bases between them. This CDR3 is CASSLAREAGGYTF. Written as DNA, the CDR3 is TGTGCCAGCAGCTTGGCCAGGGAAGCAGGAGGCTACACCTTC.

V gene TRBV4-2 combines with J gene TRBJ2-7, with D maybe TRBD1 (5 bases). The ends were cut back, 1 base at V and 2 bases at J, with 9 bases in the middle. Germline V CDR1 and CDR2: LGHNA, YNFKEQ. The CDR3 has 14 residues. The CDR3 coding sequence is TGTGCCAGCAGCCAAGGGCAGGGAACCTACGAGCAGTACTTC. This encodes CASSQGQGTYEQYF.

The gene calls are TRBV19 and TRBJ2-2, with a tentative D call TRBD2 (6 bases). CDR3 length: 16 amino acids. Per the germline V gene, CDR1 is LNHDA and CDR2 is SQIVND (reference sequence). Trimming stripped 3 bases from V and 0 bases from J, with 11 bases between. This CDR3 reads CASSIPPSANTGELFF. The CDR3 DNA reads as TGTGCCAGTAGTATCCCCCCTAGCGCGAACACCGGGGAGCTGTTTTTT.

The V gene is TRBV27, the J gene TRBJ1-5, with D perhaps matching TRBD1 (5 bases). The length of the CDR3 is 15 residues. Per the germline V gene, CDR1 is MNHEY and CDR2 is SMNVEV (reference sequence). V lost 5 bases to trimming and J lost 7 bases, with 18 bases between them. CDR3 in DNA: TGTGCCAGCAGTCCGCCGGGGGAGATAGGCCAGCCCCAGCATTTT. Its protein is CASSPPGEIGQPQHF.